The present T cell receptor beta chain was sequenced within a study of early T cells in non-severe SARS-CoV-2 infection. For the study at large: Unsorted whole blood bulk RNA was sequenced, with unpaired chains. The study, taken as a whole, reports: Matching against VDJdb likely underestimated virus-specific expansions, favoring anti-spike CD8.

V was clipped by 6 bases and J by 9 bases, with 17 bases between them. The germline V gene encodes CDR1 MNHEY and CDR2 SVGEGT. The CDR3 has 13 amino acids. Unique molecular identifiers tagged individual cDNA molecules. TCRdb analysed the 5' RACE reads with MiXCR anew, one entry per CDR3 protein. The top ten hold roughly 3% of the sample, which has 43,000 or so distinct CDR3 sequences, 4% seen once. As for this clonotype: Its antigen is not identified.

Source material: whole blood. The sequence was obtained from an adult who was a healthcare worker with PCR-confirmed SARS-CoV-2 infection or an uninfected control (not recorded which). The chain couples TRBV6-2 or TRBV6-3 to TRBJ1-1, with D possibly TRBD1 on 6 matching bases. CDR3 region: CASSPTGQGKAFF. The CDR3 bases are TGTGCCAGCAGCCCCACCGGTCAGGGGAAAGCTTTCTTT.